These 16 T cell receptor beta chains came from one sample sequenced in a study of blood T cells in healthy people across ages (dated by TCRdb to the mid-2010s). Library creation used 5' RACE. This sample was sequenced with an Illumina HiSeq 2500. A second PCR of roughly 6 to 11 cycles was run with a J-beta primer mix and a sample-barcoded 5' primer. TCRdb reprocessed the public reads (quality trimming at Q25 with fastp, clone calling with MiXCR) and kept in-frame beta chains. Entries that share a CDR3 protein sequence are merged under the most common genes and DNA. The sample table records hundreds of thousands of distinct CDR3 sequences; about 36% of these occur just once. Together, the top ten hold roughly 13% of the sample. The sequenced sample consisted of blood. All receptors derive from a man in his late teens or twenties in good health.

J is TRBJ1-2 and V is TRBV12-3 or TRBV12-4; 8 nucleotides agree with TRBD1. The V segment lost 7 bases and the J segment 5 bases; nucleotides outside the gene matches: 9. This CDR3 spans 14 amino acids. CDR3 DNA sequence: TGTGCCAGCAACCTTCAGGGGGCCTTTTATGGCTACACCTTC. It codes for CASNLQGAFYGYTF.

The rearrangement uses TRBV25-1 and TRBJ2-3; 8 nucleotides align to TRBD1. Trimming at V came to 5 bases and at J to 1 base, leaving 5 bases not matched to a gene. Germline V CDR1 and CDR2: MGHDK, SYGVNS. The CDR3 sequence is 15 residues long. Here the CDR3 DNA reads TGTGCCAGCAGTCCCCAGGGGGCCGGCACAGATACGCAGTATTTT. Translated: CASSPQGAGTDTQYF.

This clonotype turned up a few times. The chain joins TRBV7-2 to TRBJ2-3; D tentatively reads TRBD1 or TRBD2 (6 bases each). The germline CDR1 and CDR2 sequences are SGHTA and FQGNSA. Trimming cost V 2 bases and J 2 bases, with 11 bases left between them. The CDR3 runs 15 residues. The CDR3 DNA reads TGTGCCAGCAGCTTACGGGGGCTCACCACAGATACGCAGTATTTT. Translation: CASSLRGLTTDTQYF.

This clonotype was seen more than once but under ten times. This sequence joins TRBV7-2 and TRBJ1-4, with D tentatively TRBD1 (6 bases). This CDR3 is 15 amino acids long. Looked up from germline, CDR1 is SGHTA and CDR2 is FQGNSA. V shed 5 bases and J shed 7 bases, with 17 bases lying between them. CDR3 amino acids: CASSKRQAGGEKLFF. DNA of the CDR3: TGTGCCAGCAGCAAACGACAGGCCGGCGGTGAAAAACTGTTTTTT.

In the case of this clonotype: A read error may be the cause here, since a much bigger clone is one base away. The chain recombines TRBV28 with TRBJ2-1; 7 bases align to TRBD2. The V gene end was trimmed by 4 bases and the J gene end by 5 bases; junction bases not matched to a gene: 8. Germline-derived CDR1 and CDR2 are MDHEN and SYDVKM. The CDR3 totals 15 residues. This CDR3 reads CASSSSGGGNNEQFF. CDR3 nucleotides: TGTGCCAGCAGTTCCAGTGGCGGGGGTAACAATGAGCAGTTCTTC.

V gene TRBV12-3 or TRBV12-4 combines with J gene TRBJ1-4; possibly TRBD1 for D (6 bases). The CDR3 length is 15 residues. V dropped 8 bases and J dropped 8 bases, with 21 bases sitting between them. In DNA form, the CDR3 reads TGTGCCAGCGGGGGGACACCCGGAGATATAGAAAAACTGTTTTTT. It translates to CASGGTPGDIEKLFF.

This clonotype came up a few times. V gene TRBV2 combines with J gene TRBJ1-5; 10 bases fit TRBD1. The germline gives CDR1 SNHLY, CDR2 FYNNEI. This CDR3 has 14 amino acids. V trimming: 6 bases; J trimming: 6 bases; junction bases outside the gene matches: 5. Here the CDR3 reads CASRGTGVGQPQHF. DNA for the CDR3: TGTGCCAGCAGAGGGACAGGGGTAGGTCAGCCCCAGCATTTT.

A few counts support this clonotype. The chain uses TRBV21-1 and TRBJ1-1. TRBV21-1 is described as a pseudogene. This CDR3 contains 13 residues. CDR3 loop: CASSPGEYTEAFF. Written as DNA, the CDR3 is TGTGCCAGCAGTCCTGGGGAGTACACTGAAGCTTTCTTT.

The V gene is TRBV4-3, the J gene TRBJ1-5; TRBD1 matches at 8 bases. CDR3 length: 18 residues. Germline values: CDR1 LGHNA, CDR2 YSLEER. The ends lost 0 bases at V and 7 bases at J; junction bases unmatched: 14. This CDR3 is CASSQDWAGGAYFQPQHF. For the CDR3, the DNA is TGCGCCAGCAGCCAAGATTGGGCAGGGGGCGCTTATTTCCAGCCCCAGCATTTT.

A word on this clonotype: The germline gene is not matched at one end of the junction; a read error may be the cause. This CDR3 reads CVSIGTMNHPDYGYTF. CDR3 DNA: TGTGTCAGCATCGGAACAATGAACCACCCGGACTATGGCTACACCTTC. The rearrangement uses TRBV2 and TRBJ1-2; the D is unclear. The germline CDR1 and CDR2 sequences are SNHLY and FYNNEI. This CDR3 has 16 residues.

The CDR3, as DNA: TGCGCCAGCAGCTCCCTCCCTGGGATAAGCGGGGGCAATGAGCAGTTCTTC. Amino acid sequence: CASSSLPGISGGNEQFF. The J gene is TRBJ2-1, the V gene TRBV5-1, with TRBD2 matching 8 bases. CDR3 length equals 17 residues. CDR1 is SGHRS, CDR2 YFSETQ, per germline. Trimming took 3 bases from V and 6 from J; bases not matched to a gene: 14.

This clonotype was found a few times. J is TRBJ1-2 and V is TRBV6-6; possible D gene TRBD1, 5 bases. Trimming cost V 2 bases and J 8 bases, with 21 bases left between them. Germline lookup yields CDR1 MNHNY and CDR2 SVGAGI (reference sequence). The CDR3 runs to 16 residues. The CDR3 is CASSYQGLTAERGYTF. The CDR3 DNA sequence: TGTGCCAGCAGTTACCAGGGACTGACTGCAGAGAGGGGCTACACCTTC.

This sequence joins TRBV10-3 and TRBJ2-5; D tentatively reads TRBD1 or TRBD2 (5 bases each). The better agreement between TRBJ2-7 and the DNA end casts doubt on the J call. CDR1 is ENHRY and CDR2 is SYGVKD in the germline V gene. The CDR3 runs 15 residues. CDR3 nucleotide sequence: TGTGCCATCAGTGAGTCTTACGGGGCGGGTGACGAGCAGTACTTC. Its protein is CAISESYGAGDEQYF.

As regards this clonotype: The germline gene is not matched at one end of the junction; a read error may be the cause. V and J are TRBV6-5 and TRBJ1-5; D perhaps matches TRBD1 (6 bases). Germline CDR1 MNHEY, CDR2 SVGAGI. CDR3 size: 19 residues. For the CDR3, the DNA is TGTGCCTGCAGTTCGGGATCGGGGGCTTCACTTTATAGCAATCAGCCCCAGCATTTT. This codes for CACSSGSGASLYSNQPQHF.

The rearrangement joins TRBV13 to TRBJ1-2; D is undetermined. Between the trimmed V and J ends, which lost 4 bases and 8 bases, there was a span of 17 bases. This CDR3 comprises 14 residues. Germline V gene data show CDR1 as PRHDT and CDR2 as FYEKMQ (reference sequence). The CDR3 loop reads CASSSGRAFLGYTF. The DNA of the CDR3 is TGTGCCAGCAGCTCGGGAAGGGCCTTCTTGGGCTACACCTTC.

This clonotype has ten or more counts. The chain recombines TRBV4-3 with TRBJ2-1, with 7 bases matching TRBD2. The V and J ends lost 0 bases and 5 bases, in that order; junction bases with no gene match: 7. Per the germline V gene, CDR1 is LGHNA and CDR2 is YSLEER. The CDR3 spans 16 residues. CDR3 DNA: TGCGCCAGCAGCCAAGATTTGAGCGGGGAGAACAATGAGCAGTTCTTC. Its protein is CASSQDLSGENNEQFF.